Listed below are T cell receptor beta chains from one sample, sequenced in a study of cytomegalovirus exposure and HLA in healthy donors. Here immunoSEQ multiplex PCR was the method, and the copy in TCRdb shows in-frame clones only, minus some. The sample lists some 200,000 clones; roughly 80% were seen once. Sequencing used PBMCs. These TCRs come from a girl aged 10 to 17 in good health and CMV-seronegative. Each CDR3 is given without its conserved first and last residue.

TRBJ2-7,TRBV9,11,ASSVDPSYEQY
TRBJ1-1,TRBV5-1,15,ASSLTQGGRSLTEAF
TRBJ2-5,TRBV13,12,ASSKATGQETQY
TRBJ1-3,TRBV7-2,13,ASSSPNRAGNTIY
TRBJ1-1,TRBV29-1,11,SIKGAESSEAF
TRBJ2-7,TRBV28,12,ASSLWASSYEQY
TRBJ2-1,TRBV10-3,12,AISESLGHREQF
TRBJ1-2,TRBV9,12,ASSPQDSNYGYT
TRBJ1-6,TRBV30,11,AWRDKGDSPLH
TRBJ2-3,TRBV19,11,ASNERTSDTQY
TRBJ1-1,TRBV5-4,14,ASSSTGQSGHTEAF
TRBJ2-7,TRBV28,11,ASRGTGVYEQY
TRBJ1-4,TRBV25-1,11,ASRGQKNEKLF
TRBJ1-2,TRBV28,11,ASSFGTAYGYT
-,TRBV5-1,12,ASSLIGVLYEQY
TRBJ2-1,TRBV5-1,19,ASSSLGGSGLAGALYNEQF
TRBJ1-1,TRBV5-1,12,ASSSPDRNTEAF
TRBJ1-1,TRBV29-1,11,SVAGTGDTEAF
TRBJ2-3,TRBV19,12,ATRTSGRGGEQY
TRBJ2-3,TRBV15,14,ATSEGTSVSTDTQY
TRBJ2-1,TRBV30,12,AWIGVDSYNEQF
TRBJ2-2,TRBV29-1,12,SVEVQGAGGELF
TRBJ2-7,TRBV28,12,ASSGTGGPYEQY
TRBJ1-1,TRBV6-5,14,ASSYSVGVQGTEAF
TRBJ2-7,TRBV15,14,ATSAYRDRNSYEQY
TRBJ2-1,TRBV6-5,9,ASSYGGSQF
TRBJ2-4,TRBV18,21,ASSPRRTGTSGPIPIAKNIQY
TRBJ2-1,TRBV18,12,ASSPQGVYNEQF
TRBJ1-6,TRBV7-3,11,ASSPDYNSPLH
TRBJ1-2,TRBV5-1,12,ASSLDPRNYGYT
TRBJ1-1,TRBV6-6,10,ASSRAGEKAF
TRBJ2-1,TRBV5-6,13,ASSLSGGPYNEQF
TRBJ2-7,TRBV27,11,ASSLGANYEQY
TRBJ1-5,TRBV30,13,AWAKRGSPNQPQH
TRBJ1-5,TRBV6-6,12,ASSYSASNQPQH
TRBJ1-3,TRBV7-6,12,ASSLQGSGNTIY
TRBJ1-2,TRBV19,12,ASSLRTGGDGYT
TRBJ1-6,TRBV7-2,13,ASSIRDIENSPLH
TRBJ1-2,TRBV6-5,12,ASTTGTHSWGYT
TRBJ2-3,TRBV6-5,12,ASSDGQGADTQY
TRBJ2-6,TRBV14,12,ASGPYSGANVLT
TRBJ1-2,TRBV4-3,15,ASSQELGGTFGYGYT
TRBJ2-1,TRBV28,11,ASSTGSYNEQF
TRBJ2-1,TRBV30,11,AWGTGITNEQF
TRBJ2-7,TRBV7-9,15,ASSLYGFTKPDYEQY
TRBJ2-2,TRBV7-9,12,ASSLVVPGGELF
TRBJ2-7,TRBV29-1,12,SVVGAGTLPEQY
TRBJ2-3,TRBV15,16,ATSRVGGWEGSTDTQY
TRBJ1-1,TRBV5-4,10,ASSFMNTEAF
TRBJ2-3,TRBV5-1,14,ASSPLAGVATDTQY
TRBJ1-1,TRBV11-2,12,ASSLVPGDTEAF
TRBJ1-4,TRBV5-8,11,ASRGGQFEKLF
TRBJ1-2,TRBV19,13,ATSHLRFGGYGYT
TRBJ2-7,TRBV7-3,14,ASSPGLAGGFYEQY
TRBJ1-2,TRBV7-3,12,ASSLDREAGGYT
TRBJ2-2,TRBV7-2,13,ASNPGGAFTGELF
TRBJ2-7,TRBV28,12,ASSSGTGVYEQY
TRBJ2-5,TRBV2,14,ASRPRGSGGEETQY
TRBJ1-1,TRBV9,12,ASSMTGGGGEAF